The next 10 T cell receptor beta chains were all read from a single sample in a study of cytomegalovirus exposure and HLA in healthy donors (dated by TCRdb to the late 2010s). Preparation of the library involved the immunoSEQ multiplex PCR assay. For the multiplex PCR, a mixture combining 60 forward primers for TCR Vbeta segments and 13 reverse primers for TCR Jbeta segments was used. As stored in TCRdb, this immuneACCESS dataset retains in-frame rearrangements with V and J assigned. A fraction of the clones does not appear; measured against another copy, unresolved V genes explain less than half of the discrepancy, and the remainder lacks a known reason. The sample records 90,000 to 100,000 clones, approximately 80% of which are singletons. The ten largest clones take up approximately 2% of the sample. Sequencing used PBMCs. All receptors derive from a man between 18 and 35 years old in good health and CMV-seronegative.

The J gene is TRBJ1-1, the V gene TRBV5-4; D unclear. V lost 4 bases, J lost 0 bases, and 7 bases lay in between. The CDR3 contains 13 residues. Per the germline V gene, CDR1 is SGHNT and CDR2 is YYREEE (reference sequence). For the CDR3, the DNA is TGTGCCAGCAGCGGAGTCATGAACACTGAAGCTTTCTTT. Translating it yields CASSGVMNTEAFF.

The chain combines TRBV15 with TRBJ1-5; 8 positions match TRBD1. The CDR3 spans 16 residues. Germline CDR1 is LNHNV and CDR2 is YYDKDF (reference sequence). Germline trimming cut 5 bases from V and 3 bases from J; bases unmatched to any gene: 9. This CDR3 is CATSVQGAYNNQPQHF. In DNA form, the CDR3 reads TGTGCCACCAGCGTTCAGGGGGCATATAACAATCAGCCCCAGCATTTT.

The chain recombines TRBV10-1 with TRBJ2-3; 10 bases fit TRBD2. V lost 5 bases to trimming and J lost 1 base; unmatched junction nucleotides: 3. The CDR3 covers 15 residues. From germline, CDR1 is WNHNN and CDR2 SYGVQD (reference sequence). The CDR3 sequence is CASSTGLAGTDTQYF. The CDR3 DNA is TGCGCCAGCAGTACTGGACTAGCGGGCACAGATACGCAGTATTTT.

This chain links TRBV5-1 with TRBJ2-5; possible D gene TRBD2, 5 bases. V lost 2 bases to trimming and J lost 2 bases, with 7 bases between them. Germline V CDR1 and CDR2: SGHRS, YFSETQ. The CDR3 runs to 13 residues. CDR3 DNA: TGCGCCAGCAGCTTAAGCGGTCAAGAGACCCAGTACTTC. It yields the protein CASSLSGQETQYF.

The chain uses TRBV7-8 and TRBJ2-5, with 10 bases identical to TRBD2. V was pared by 4 bases and J by 4 bases, with 6 bases of the junction left unmatched. The CDR3 is 15 residues long. Germline V lookup: CDR1 SGHVS, CDR2 FQNEAQ. CDR3: CASSSSGGGGETQYF. CDR3 in DNA: TGTGCCAGCAGCTCCAGCGGGGGGGGAGGAGAGACCCAGTACTTC.

V usage is TRBV28 and J usage is TRBJ1-2; 7 bases agree with TRBD1. The germline V gene encodes CDR1 MDHEN and CDR2 SYDVKM. The J segment lost 5 bases and the V segment lost 5 bases, leaving 5 bases of the junction unmatched. The CDR3 runs 13 residues. The CDR3 coding sequence is TGTGCCAGCAGTCTCGGGACAGTTTATGGCTACACCTTC. It specifies CASSLGTVYGYTF.

J is TRBJ1-1 and V is TRBV29-1; TRBD1 matches at 7 bases. V lost 6 bases and J lost 1; bases outside the gene matches: 2. The CDR3 has 12 amino acids. CDR1 is SQVTM and CDR2 is ANQGSEA in the germline V gene. The CDR3 sequence: CSVGQQNTEAFF. The CDR3 nucleotides are TGCAGCGTGGGACAGCAGAACACTGAAGCTTTCTTT.

The chain uses TRBV14 and TRBJ2-3; 7 bases align to TRBD1. The CDR3 runs to 12 residues. The germline gives CDR1 SGHDN, CDR2 FVKESK. The ends lost 0 bases at V and 12 bases at J; junction bases unmatched: 3. This CDR3 reads CASSQEQGIQYF. DNA for the CDR3: TGTGCCAGCAGCCAAGAACAGGGGATCCAGTATTTT.

J is TRBJ2-1 and V is TRBV9; 12 bases agree with TRBD2. The J segment lost 4 bases and the V segment lost 4 bases, leaving 3 bases of the junction unmatched. This CDR3 spans 15 amino acids. Germline CDR1 reads SGDLS; CDR2 reads YYNGEE. CDR3 region: CASSRTSGEYNEQFF. DNA of the CDR3: TGTGCCAGCAGCAGGACTAGCGGGGAGTACAATGAGCAGTTCTTC.

The J gene is TRBJ2-7, the V gene TRBV7-3, with unresolved D. The CDR3 runs to 13 residues. Trimming took 0 bases from V and 10 from J, leaving 13 bases between them. Germline V gives CDR1 SGHTA, CDR2 FQGTGA. The CDR3 DNA sequence: TGTGCCAGCAGCTTAACCGTTTTTGAGCCCCAGTACTTC. It is translated as CASSLTVFEPQYF.